The next 30 T cell receptor beta chains were all read from a single sample in a study of response to subunit inactivated influenza vaccine. TCRdb re-called the RT-PCR reads with MiXCR, one entry per CDR3 protein. The sample shows about 620,000 distinct CDR3 sequences, about 12% of them seen only once. The source material was PBMCs from blood, sampled on the day of vaccination. These receptors all come from a man aged 45-60 years who received an inactivated influenza vaccine.

This clonotype occurred many times. The rearrangement links TRBV12-3 or TRBV12-4 to TRBJ1-1; TRBD1 matches at 9 bases. After removal of 5 bases from V and 6 bases from J, the junction contained 10 bases not matched to a gene. The length of the CDR3 is 15 residues. The CDR3 loop reads CASSPPWDRVAEAFF. DNA for the CDR3: TGTGCCAGCAGTCCTCCGTGGGACAGGGTTGCTGAAGCTTTCTTT.

V usage is TRBV18 and J usage is TRBJ2-5, with D maybe TRBD2 (6 bases). Germline CDR1 KGHSH, CDR2 LQKENI. V lost 3 bases and J lost 2, with 10 bases in between. This CDR3 contains 14 residues. The DNA of the CDR3 is TGTGCCAGCTCACCTCTAGCGAGACAAGAGACCCAGTACTTC. It translates to CASSPLARQETQYF.

The chain joins TRBV12-3 or TRBV12-4 to TRBJ2-2; no definite D call. The length of the CDR3 is 14 residues. Trimming cost V 5 bases and J 9 bases, with 16 bases left between them. CDR3 DNA: TGTGCCAGCAGTCGAACCATCCTCCCCCGGGAGCTGTTTTTT. Amino acids: CASSRTILPRELFF.

A few counts support this clonotype. This chain uses TRBV6-2 or TRBV6-3 with TRBJ2-5, with unresolved D. There are 11 residues in the CDR3. Germline loops: CDR1 MNHEY, CDR2 SVGEGT. Trimming pared 2 bases from V and 10 bases from J, leaving 8 bases between. This CDR3 reads CASSYAVDQYF. DNA for the CDR3: TGTGCCAGCAGTTACGCAGTCGACCAGTACTTC.

This clonotype was counted a few times. The chain is built from TRBV29-1 and TRBJ2-1; 7 bases align to TRBD2. Losses at the gene ends were 0 bases for V and 7 bases for J; bases not matched to a gene: 12. The CDR3 contains 16 residues. In germline, CDR1 is SQVTM, CDR2 ANQGSEA. The CDR3 is CSVEDLDSGFANEQFF. The CDR3 DNA is TGCAGCGTTGAAGATCTTGATAGCGGGTTCGCGAATGAGCAGTTCTTC.

In its sample, this clonotype was seen many times. The chain carries TRBV7-2 and TRBJ2-2; no firm D call. V gave up 0 bases and J gave up 5 bases, with 7 bases separating them. CDR3 length equals 14 residues. Germline V CDR1 and CDR2: SGHTA, FQGNSA. CDR3 in amino acids: CASSLALATGELFF. In DNA, the CDR3 is TGTGCCAGCAGCTTAGCGCTCGCTACCGGGGAGCTGTTTTTT.

This clonotype has only a few counts. This may be a read error: a much more frequent sequence differs by one nucleotide. The gene calls are TRBV4-1 and TRBJ2-1; unclear D gene. Germline V gene data show CDR1 as MGHRA and CDR2 as YSYEKL. The CDR3 is 14 residues long. The V and J ends lost 1 base and 3 bases respectively, with 7 bases between them. The chain's CDR3 is CASSQVYGYNEQFF. For the CDR3, the DNA is TGCGCCAGCAGCCAAGTATACGGCTACAATGAGCAGTTCTTC.

This clonotype occurred many times. The V and J genes are TRBV29-1 and TRBJ2-7, with 8 bases fitting TRBD2. Germline assignment: CDR1 SQVTM and CDR2 ANQGSEA. After removal of 3 bases from V and 3 bases from J, the junction contained 4 bases not matched to a gene. The CDR3 spans 13 residues. The chain's CDR3 is CSVDAGGGYEQYF. In DNA form, the CDR3 reads TGCAGCGTTGACGCGGGAGGTGGCTACGAGCAGTACTTC.

In its sample, this clonotype was seen a few times. The chain recombines TRBV12-3 or TRBV12-4 with TRBJ2-1; 14 bases match TRBD2. With 4 bases clipped from V and 7 bases from J, the junction kept 9 bases outside the gene matches. This CDR3 has 17 residues. The chain's CDR3 is CASSYGTSGRLWNEQFF. The CDR3 DNA sequence: TGTGCCAGCAGTTACGGGACTAGCGGGAGATTATGGAATGAGCAGTTCTTC.

This clonotype was recorded a few times. This chain connects TRBV5-5 to TRBJ2-7, with TRBD2 as a possible D gene (5 bases). This CDR3 contains 15 residues. V dropped 4 bases and J dropped 2 bases, with 16 bases sitting between them. The germline V gene encodes CDR1 SGHKS and CDR2 YYEKEE (reference sequence). DNA for the CDR3: TGTGCCAGCAGCGCCGCTGTTGGGGAGCCCTACGAGCAGTACTTC. Encoded protein: CASSAAVGEPYEQYF.

This clonotype has a handful of counts. The chain carries TRBV5-1 and TRBJ2-5, with TRBD1 identical over 9 bases. Germline CDR1 reads SGHRS; CDR2 reads YFSETQ. The ends lost 7 bases at V and 3 bases at J; junction bases unmatched: 7. CDR3 length: 14 residues. The CDR3 loop reads CASRPGTGKETQYF. The CDR3 DNA follows: TGCGCCAGCCGCCCCGGGACAGGGAAAGAGACCCAGTACTTC.

The chain carries TRBV28 and TRBJ1-1; a possible D gene is TRBD1 (6 bases). The CDR3 runs to 17 residues. Germline V gene data show CDR1 as MDHEN and CDR2 as SYDVKM. V lost 6 bases and J 4 bases, leaving 24 bases between the germline ends. The chain's CDR3 is CASSRPGGAGLFTEAFF. The CDR3 coding sequence is TGTGCCAGCAGCCGACCCGGGGGGGCTGGGCTATTCACTGAAGCTTTCTTT.

This clonotype has at least ten counts. V is TRBV7-3 and J is TRBJ2-1; D gene ambiguous. V was shortened by 1 base and J by 0 bases, with 4 bases between the two germline ends. This CDR3 comprises 14 residues. Germline-derived CDR1 and CDR2 are SGHTA and FQGTGA. The CDR3 bases are TGTGCCAGCAGCTTAAGGTACTCCTACAATGAGCAGTTCTTC. It codes for CASSLRYSYNEQFF.

This clonotype occurred a few times. The chain has TRBV5-1 and TRBJ1-2, with D maybe TRBD1 (6 bases). The CDR3 runs 14 residues. Trimming shortened V by 4 bases and J by 2 bases, and 12 bases separated the two germline ends. CDR1 is SGHRS, CDR2 YFSETQ, per germline. The CDR3 reads CASSQGTTNYGYTF. The CDR3 nucleotides read TGCGCCAGCAGCCAAGGGACAACGAACTATGGCTACACCTTC.

This clonotype has more than one count but fewer than ten. This rearrangement joins TRBV7-2 to TRBJ1-1; D not resolved. CDR1 SGHTA and CDR2 FQGNSA come from the germline V gene. Trimming shortened V by 1 base and J by 7 bases, and 13 bases separated the two germline ends. This CDR3 has 14 residues. This CDR3 reads CASSLVTELGEAFF. CDR3 DNA: TGTGCCAGCAGCTTAGTCACAGAACTAGGTGAAGCTTTCTTT.

This clonotype was observed a few times. CDR3 loop: CASRQGQNTGELFF. The CDR3 DNA is TGTGCCAGTCGACAGGGCCAGAACACCGGGGAGCTGTTTTTT. The genes are TRBV3-1 and TRBJ2-2, with TRBD1 matching over 7 bases. Trimming took 9 bases from V and 1 from J; bases not matched to a gene: 5. Per the germline V gene, CDR1 is LGHDT and CDR2 is YNNKEL (reference sequence). This CDR3 comprises 14 residues.

This clonotype was seen repeatedly, ten times or more. The chain joins TRBV7-3 to TRBJ2-2, with TRBD2 identical over 8 bases. J gave up 6 bases and V 5 bases, and 5 bases lay outside the gene matches. Germline CDR1 is SGHTA and CDR2 is FQGTGA. The CDR3 totals 14 residues. CDR3 coding DNA: TGTGCCAGCAGCCTACTCGGGGGGGCCGGGGAGCTGTTTTTT. The encoded protein is CASSLLGGAGELFF. The entire variable domain, with the rest obtained from reference TRBV7-3 and TRBJ2-2, is as follows: GAGVSQTPSNKVTEKGKYVELRCDPISGHTALYWYRQSLGQGPEFLIYFQGTGAADDSGLPNDRFFAVRPEGSVSTLKIQRTERGDSAVYLCASSLLGGAGELFFGEGSRLTVL.

Only a few counts were recorded for this clonotype. The V gene is TRBV12-3 or TRBV12-4, the J gene TRBJ2-1; 7 bases are shared with TRBD2. The CDR3 has 16 amino acids. Trimming cost V 7 bases and J 8 bases; bases outside gene matches: 17. CDR3 residues: CASTATSGTFGDEQFF. The CDR3 nucleotides read TGTGCCAGCACCGCGACGAGCGGGACGTTCGGAGATGAGCAGTTCTTC.

The table lists this clonotype with a few counts. The DNA for the CDR3 is TGTGCCAGCGGCCGACTAGCGGGTATAGTCGGGGAGCTGTTTTTT. Residues: CASGRLAGIVGELFF. The rearrangement uses TRBV7-8 and TRBJ2-2; 10 positions match TRBD2. Germline CDR1 is SGHVS and CDR2 is FQNEAQ. The CDR3 contains 15 residues. V was clipped by 8 bases and J by 7 bases; unmatched bases: 10.

The chain couples TRBV4-3 to TRBJ2-5, with 10 bases lining up with TRBD2. This CDR3 is 17 amino acids long. Germline values: CDR1 LGHNA, CDR2 YSLEER. Losses at the gene ends were 1 base for V and 5 bases for J; bases not matched to a gene: 10. The CDR3 spells CASSQGGSGGFYETQYF. In DNA form, the CDR3 reads TGCGCCAGCAGCCAAGGAGGTAGCGGGGGGTTTTACGAGACCCAGTACTTC.

This clonotype was seen a few times. V gene TRBV24-1 combines with J gene TRBJ2-7, with 7 positions matching TRBD2. J gave up 4 bases and V 9 bases, and 2 bases lay outside the gene matches. CDR1 is KGHDR, CDR2 SFDVKD, per germline. The CDR3 contains 11 residues. The DNA of the CDR3 is TGTGCCACCGCAGCGGGGTACGAGCAGTACTTC. As protein: CATAAGYEQYF.

The chain joins TRBV11-1 to TRBJ1-6, with 11 nucleotides matching TRBD1. Germline loops: CDR1 SGHAT, CDR2 FQDESV (reference sequence). Unmatched junction bases numbered 14, after V lost 4 bases and J lost 9 bases. The CDR3 covers 18 residues. The CDR3 DNA is TGTGCCAGCAGCTCTAGGGACAGGGGGTATGGTGTAGCTTCACCCCTCCACTTT. Its translation is CASSSRDRGYGVASPLHF.

This clonotype came up a few times. The V gene is TRBV7-3, the J gene TRBJ1-1; D gene ambiguous. In germline, CDR1 is SGHTA, CDR2 FQGTGA. Deletions cut 1 base from V and 2 bases from J, with 11 bases between. The CDR3 is made up of 15 amino acids. Written as DNA, the CDR3 is TGTGCCAGCAGCTTAAACGGCGGCCCCAACACTGAAGCTTTCTTT. Protein product: CASSLNGGPNTEAFF.

At least ten counts were recorded for this clonotype. This chain uses TRBV10-3 with TRBJ2-7; a possible D gene is TRBD1 (6 bases). Trimming cost V 4 bases and J 3 bases, with 7 bases left between them. Germline CDR1 ENHRY, CDR2 SYGVKD. The CDR3 is 12 residues long. The CDR3 loop reads CAISADSYEQYF. CDR3 nucleotide sequence: TGTGCCATCAGTGCGGACAGCTACGAGCAGTACTTC.

The rearrangement joins TRBV7-2 to TRBJ2-4; TRBD1 agrees at 7 bases. Germline assignment: CDR1 SGHTA and CDR2 FQGNSA. The J segment lost 11 bases and the V segment lost 0 bases, leaving 13 bases of the junction unmatched. CDR3 length equals 16 residues. DNA for the CDR3: TGTGCCAGCAGCTTAGCCCTAGGGACAGCTGGAAGTGTTCAGTACTTC. Protein sequence: CASSLALGTAGSVQYF.

There are a few counts of this clonotype. This chain uses TRBV20-1 with TRBJ2-1; no definite D call. Germline V gene lookup returns CDR1 DFQATT and CDR2 SNEGSKA (reference sequence). V lost 7 bases, J lost 8 bases, and 18 bases lay in between. This CDR3 region has 13 residues. This chain's CDR3 is CSVSNDPRDEQFF. The DNA for the CDR3 is TGCAGTGTGTCCAACGACCCGCGCGATGAGCAGTTCTTC.

This clonotype was seen a handful of times. The V gene is TRBV30, the J gene TRBJ1-4, with no clear D. The CDR3 spans 15 residues. Trimming shortened V by 5 bases and J by 0 bases, and 13 bases separated the two germline ends. Germline assignment: CDR1 GTSNPN and CDR2 SVGIG (reference sequence). CDR3 sequence reads: CAWGKISATNEKLFF. For the CDR3, the DNA is TGTGCCTGGGGCAAGATTTCTGCAACTAATGAAAAACTGTTTTTT. The full variable domain, in which reference TRBV30 and TRBJ1-4 provide the parts outside the CDR3, is SQTIHQWPATLVQPVGSPLSLECTVEGTSNPNLYWYRQAAGRGLQLLFYSVGIGQISSEVPQNLSASRPQDRQFILSSKKLLLSDSGFYLCAWGKISATNEKLFFGSGTQLSVL.

The rearrangement joins TRBV28 to TRBJ2-7; 11 bases are shared with TRBD1. The CDR3 extends over 15 amino acids. Germline V gene sequence: CDR1 MDHEN, CDR2 SYDVKM. V gave up 5 bases and J gave up 2 bases; unmatched junction bases: 5. The CDR3 nucleotides are TGTGCCAGCAGTGACGGGACAGGGGGGACCTACGAGCAGTACTTC. This sequence encodes CASSDGTGGTYEQYF.

V and J are TRBV10-3 and TRBJ2-3; weak D call: TRBD2 (6 bases). The CDR3 runs to 14 residues. Germline-derived CDR1 and CDR2 are ENHRY and SYGVKD. V shed 6 bases and J shed 3 bases, with 13 bases lying between them. The CDR3 DNA is TGTGCCATCAGGGCCTTGAGCGGGACAGATACGCAGTATTTT. Protein sequence: CAIRALSGTDTQYF.

In its sample, this clonotype was seen a few times. This chain uses TRBV27 with TRBJ2-5; no firm D call. Germline CDR1 is MNHEY and CDR2 is SMNVEV (reference sequence). V was trimmed by 2 bases and J by 7 bases, leaving 14 bases between them. The CDR3 is 14 residues long. The CDR3 protein is CASSLGRGAVTQYF. CDR3 nucleotides: TGTGCCAGCAGTTTAGGAAGAGGCGCCGTGACCCAGTACTTC.